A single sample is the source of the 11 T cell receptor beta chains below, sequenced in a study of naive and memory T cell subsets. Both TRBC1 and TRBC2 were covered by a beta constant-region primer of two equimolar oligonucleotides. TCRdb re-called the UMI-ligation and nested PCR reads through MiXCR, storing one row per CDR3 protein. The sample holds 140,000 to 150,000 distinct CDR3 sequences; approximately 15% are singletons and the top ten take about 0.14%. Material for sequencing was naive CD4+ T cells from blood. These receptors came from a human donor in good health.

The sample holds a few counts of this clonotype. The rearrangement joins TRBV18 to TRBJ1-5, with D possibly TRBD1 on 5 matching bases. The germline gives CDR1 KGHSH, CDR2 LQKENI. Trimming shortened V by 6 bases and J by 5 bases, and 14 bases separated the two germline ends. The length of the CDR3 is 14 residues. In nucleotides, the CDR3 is TGTGCCAGCTCTCACGACAGTGGGTATCAGCCCCAGCATTTT. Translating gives CASSHDSGYQPQHF.

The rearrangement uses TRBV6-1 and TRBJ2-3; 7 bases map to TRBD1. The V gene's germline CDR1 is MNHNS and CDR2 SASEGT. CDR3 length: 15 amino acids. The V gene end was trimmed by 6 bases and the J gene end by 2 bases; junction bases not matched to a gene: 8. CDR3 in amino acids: CASRFTGVNTDTQYF. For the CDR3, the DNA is TGTGCCAGCAGATTTACAGGGGTTAACACAGATACGCAGTATTTT.

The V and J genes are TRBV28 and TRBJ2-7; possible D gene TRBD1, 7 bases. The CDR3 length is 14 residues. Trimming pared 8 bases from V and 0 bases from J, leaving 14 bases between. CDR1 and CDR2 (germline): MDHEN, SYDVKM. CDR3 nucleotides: TGTGCCAGCCAGGGGGGAGGCCTCTCCTACGAGCAGTACTTC. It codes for CASQGGGLSYEQYF.

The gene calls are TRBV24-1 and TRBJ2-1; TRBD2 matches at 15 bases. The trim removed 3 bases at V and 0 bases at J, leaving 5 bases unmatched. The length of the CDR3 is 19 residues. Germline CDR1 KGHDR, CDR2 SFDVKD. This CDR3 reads CATSDARTSGRASYNEQFF. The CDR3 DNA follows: TGTGCCACCAGTGATGCCCGGACTAGCGGGAGGGCCTCCTACAATGAGCAGTTCTTC.

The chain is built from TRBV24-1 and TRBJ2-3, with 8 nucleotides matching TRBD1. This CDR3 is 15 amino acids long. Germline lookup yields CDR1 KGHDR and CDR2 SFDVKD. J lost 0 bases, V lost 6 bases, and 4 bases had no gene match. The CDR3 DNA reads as TGTGCCACCAGTACGGGACAGGCTAGCACAGATACGCAGTATTTT. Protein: CATSTGQASTDTQYF.

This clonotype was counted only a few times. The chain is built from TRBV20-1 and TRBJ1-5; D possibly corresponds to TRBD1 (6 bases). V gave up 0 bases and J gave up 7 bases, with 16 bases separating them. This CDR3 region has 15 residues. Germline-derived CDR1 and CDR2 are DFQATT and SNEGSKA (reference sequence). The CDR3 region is CSAREEQGRRQPQHF. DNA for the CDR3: TGCAGTGCTAGAGAGGAACAGGGCCGGAGGCAGCCCCAGCATTTT.

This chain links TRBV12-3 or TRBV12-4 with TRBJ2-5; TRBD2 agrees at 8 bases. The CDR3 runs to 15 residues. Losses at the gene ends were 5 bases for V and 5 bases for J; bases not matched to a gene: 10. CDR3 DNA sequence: TGTGCCAGCAGTGGGCCCGGGACTAGAGGGGAGACCCAGTACTTC. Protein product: CASSGPGTRGETQYF.

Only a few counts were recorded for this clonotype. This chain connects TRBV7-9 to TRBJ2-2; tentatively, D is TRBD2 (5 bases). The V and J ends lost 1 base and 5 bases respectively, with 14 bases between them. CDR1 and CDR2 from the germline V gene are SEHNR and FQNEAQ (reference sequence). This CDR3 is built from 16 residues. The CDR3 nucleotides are TGTGCCAGCAGCTTAGTGGCGGGCCTCGTGACCGGGGAGCTGTTTTTT. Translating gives CASSLVAGLVTGELFF.

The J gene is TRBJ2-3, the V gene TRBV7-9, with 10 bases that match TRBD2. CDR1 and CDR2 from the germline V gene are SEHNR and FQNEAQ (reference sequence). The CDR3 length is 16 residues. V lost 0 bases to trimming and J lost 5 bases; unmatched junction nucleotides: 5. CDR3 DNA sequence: TGTGCCAGCAGCTTAGCTCTAGCGGGAGTGGTAGATACGCAGTATTTT. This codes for CASSLALAGVVDTQYF.

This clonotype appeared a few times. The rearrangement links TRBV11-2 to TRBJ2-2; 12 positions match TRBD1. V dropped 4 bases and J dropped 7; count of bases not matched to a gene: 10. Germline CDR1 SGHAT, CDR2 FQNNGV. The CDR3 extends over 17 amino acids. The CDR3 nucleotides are TGTGCCAGCAGCTCGTACCGGGACAGGGGGCGTCACGGGGAGCTGTTTTTT. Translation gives CASSSYRDRGRHGELFF.

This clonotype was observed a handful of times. CDR3 coding DNA: TGCAGTGCTAGAGATCCCCCTAGCCGGGACTTTGGCACAGATACGCAGTATTTT. Residues: CSARDPPSRDFGTDTQYF. The chain carries TRBV20-1 and TRBJ2-3; tentatively, D is TRBD2 (6 bases). The V end was cut by 0 bases, the J end by 1 base, with 20 bases between. The germline CDR1 and CDR2 sequences are DFQATT and SNEGSKA (reference sequence). This CDR3 spans 18 amino acids.